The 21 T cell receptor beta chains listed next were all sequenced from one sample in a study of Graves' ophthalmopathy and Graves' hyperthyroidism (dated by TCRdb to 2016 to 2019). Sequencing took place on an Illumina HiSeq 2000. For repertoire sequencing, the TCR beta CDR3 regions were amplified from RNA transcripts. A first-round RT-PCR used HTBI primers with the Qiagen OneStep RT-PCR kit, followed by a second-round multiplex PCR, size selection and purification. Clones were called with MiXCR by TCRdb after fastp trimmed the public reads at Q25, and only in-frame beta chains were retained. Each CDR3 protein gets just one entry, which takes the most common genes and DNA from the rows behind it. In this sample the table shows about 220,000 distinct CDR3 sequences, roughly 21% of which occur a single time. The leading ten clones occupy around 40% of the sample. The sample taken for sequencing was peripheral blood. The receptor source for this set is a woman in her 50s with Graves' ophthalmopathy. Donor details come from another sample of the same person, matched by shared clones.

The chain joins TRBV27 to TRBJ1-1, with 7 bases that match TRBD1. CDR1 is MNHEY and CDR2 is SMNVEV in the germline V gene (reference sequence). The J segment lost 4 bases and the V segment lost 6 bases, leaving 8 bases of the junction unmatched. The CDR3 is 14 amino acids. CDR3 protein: CASRKGARSTEAFF. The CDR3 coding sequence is TGTGCCAGCAGGAAGGGGGCGAGGAGCACTGAAGCTTTCTTT.

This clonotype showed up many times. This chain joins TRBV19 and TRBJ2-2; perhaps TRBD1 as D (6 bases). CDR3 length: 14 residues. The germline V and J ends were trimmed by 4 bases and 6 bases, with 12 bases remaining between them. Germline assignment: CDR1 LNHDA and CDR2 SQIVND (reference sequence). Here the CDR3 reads CASSTTGMAGELFF. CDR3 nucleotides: TGTGCCAGTAGTACAACAGGGATGGCCGGGGAGCTGTTTTTT.

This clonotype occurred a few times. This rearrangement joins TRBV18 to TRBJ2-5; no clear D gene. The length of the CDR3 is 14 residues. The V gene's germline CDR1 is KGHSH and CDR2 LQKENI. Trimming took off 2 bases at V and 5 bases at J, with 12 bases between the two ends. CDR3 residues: CASSPTDRWETQYF. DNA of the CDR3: TGTGCCAGCTCACCAACCGATAGGTGGGAGACCCAGTACTTC.

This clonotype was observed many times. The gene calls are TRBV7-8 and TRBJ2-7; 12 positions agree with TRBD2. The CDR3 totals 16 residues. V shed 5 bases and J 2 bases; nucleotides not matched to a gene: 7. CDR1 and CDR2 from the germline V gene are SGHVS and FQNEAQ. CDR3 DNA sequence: TGTGCCAGCAGCGCCCGGACTAGCGGGACCACCTACGAGCAGTACTTC. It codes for CASSARTSGTTYEQYF.

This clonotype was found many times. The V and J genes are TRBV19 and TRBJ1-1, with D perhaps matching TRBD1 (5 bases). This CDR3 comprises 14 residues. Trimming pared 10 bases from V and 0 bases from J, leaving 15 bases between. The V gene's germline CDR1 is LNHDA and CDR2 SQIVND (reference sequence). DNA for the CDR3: TGTGCCACCGCCCGGGACTTAATGAACACTGAAGCTTTCTTT. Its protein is CATARDLMNTEAFF.

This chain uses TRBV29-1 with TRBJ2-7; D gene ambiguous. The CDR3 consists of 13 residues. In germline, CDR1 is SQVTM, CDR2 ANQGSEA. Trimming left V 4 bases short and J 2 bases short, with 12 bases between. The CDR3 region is CSVARSAPYEQYF. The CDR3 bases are TGCAGCGTTGCTCGGTCGGCCCCCTACGAGCAGTACTTC.

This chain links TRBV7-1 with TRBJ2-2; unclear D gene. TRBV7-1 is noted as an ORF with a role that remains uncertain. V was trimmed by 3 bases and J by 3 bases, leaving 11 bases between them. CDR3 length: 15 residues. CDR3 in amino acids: CASSSYFGYTGELFF. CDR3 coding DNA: TGTGCCAGCAGCTCGTATTTTGGGTACACCGGGGAGCTGTTTTTT.

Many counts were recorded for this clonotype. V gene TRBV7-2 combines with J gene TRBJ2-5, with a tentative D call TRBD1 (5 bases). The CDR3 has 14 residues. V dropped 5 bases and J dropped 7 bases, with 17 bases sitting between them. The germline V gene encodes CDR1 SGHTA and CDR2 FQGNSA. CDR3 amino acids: CASSPGHGDGTQYF. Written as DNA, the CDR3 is TGTGCCAGCAGCCCCGGACACGGAGATGGGACCCAGTACTTC.

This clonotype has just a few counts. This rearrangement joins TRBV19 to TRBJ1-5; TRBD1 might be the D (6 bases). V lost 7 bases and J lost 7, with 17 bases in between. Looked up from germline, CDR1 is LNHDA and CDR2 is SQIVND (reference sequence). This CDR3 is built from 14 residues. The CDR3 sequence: CASTPGGPGQPQHF. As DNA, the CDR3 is TGTGCCAGTACCCCGGGGGGGCCCGGGCAGCCCCAGCATTTT. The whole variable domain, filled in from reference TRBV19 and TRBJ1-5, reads DGGITQSPKYLFRKEGQNVTLSCEQNLNHDAMYWYRQDPGQGLRLIYYSQIVNDFQKGDIAEGYSVSREKKESFPLTVTSAQKNPTAFYLCASTPGGPGQPQHFGDGTRLSIL.

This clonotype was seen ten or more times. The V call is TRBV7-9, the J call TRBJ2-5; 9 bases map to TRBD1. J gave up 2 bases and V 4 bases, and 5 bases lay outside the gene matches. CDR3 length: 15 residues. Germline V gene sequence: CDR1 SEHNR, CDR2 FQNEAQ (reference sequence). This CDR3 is CASSSQGTGQETQYF. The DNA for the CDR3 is TGTGCCAGCAGCTCCCAGGGGACAGGGCAAGAGACCCAGTACTTC.

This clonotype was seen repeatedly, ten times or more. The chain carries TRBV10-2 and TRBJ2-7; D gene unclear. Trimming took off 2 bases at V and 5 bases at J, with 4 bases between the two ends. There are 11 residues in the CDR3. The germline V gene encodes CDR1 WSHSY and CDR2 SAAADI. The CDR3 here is CASSEIHEQYF. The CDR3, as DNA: TGCGCCAGCAGTGAGATCCACGAGCAGTACTTC.

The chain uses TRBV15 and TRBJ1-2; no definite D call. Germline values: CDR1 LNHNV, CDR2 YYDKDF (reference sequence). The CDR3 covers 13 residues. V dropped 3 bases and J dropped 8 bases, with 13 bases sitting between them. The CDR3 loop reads CATSRPAGSGYTF. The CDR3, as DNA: TGTGCCACCAGCAGGCCGGCAGGATCCGGCTACACCTTC.

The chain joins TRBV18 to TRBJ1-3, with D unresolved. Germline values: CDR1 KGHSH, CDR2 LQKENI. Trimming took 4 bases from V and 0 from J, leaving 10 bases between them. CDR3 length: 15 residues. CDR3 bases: TGTGCCAGCTCACTTGGGCCAACCTCTGGAAACACCATATATTTT. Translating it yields CASSLGPTSGNTIYF.

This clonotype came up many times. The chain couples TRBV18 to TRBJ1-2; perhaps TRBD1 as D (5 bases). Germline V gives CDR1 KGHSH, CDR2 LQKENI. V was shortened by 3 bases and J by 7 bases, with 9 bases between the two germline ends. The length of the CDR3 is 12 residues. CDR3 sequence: CASSPTQGGYTF. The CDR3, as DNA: TGTGCCAGCTCACCTACCCAGGGTGGCTACACCTTC.

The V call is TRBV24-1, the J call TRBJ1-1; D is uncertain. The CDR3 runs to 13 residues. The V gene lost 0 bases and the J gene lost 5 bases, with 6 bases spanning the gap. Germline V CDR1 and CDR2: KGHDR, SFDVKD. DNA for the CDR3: TGTGCCACCAGTGATTTGGGGGTGACTGAAGCTTTCTTT. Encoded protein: CATSDLGVTEAFF.

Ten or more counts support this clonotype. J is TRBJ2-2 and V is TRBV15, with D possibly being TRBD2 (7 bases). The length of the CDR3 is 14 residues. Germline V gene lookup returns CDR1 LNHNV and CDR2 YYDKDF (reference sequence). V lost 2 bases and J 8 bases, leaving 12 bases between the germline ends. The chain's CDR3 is CATSRKGGPGELFF. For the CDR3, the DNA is TGTGCCACCAGCAGAAAGGGGGGGCCGGGGGAGCTGTTTTTT.

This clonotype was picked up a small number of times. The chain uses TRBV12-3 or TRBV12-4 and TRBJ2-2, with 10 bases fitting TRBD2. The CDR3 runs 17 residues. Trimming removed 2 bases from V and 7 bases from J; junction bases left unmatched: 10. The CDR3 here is CASSLMLAGVGGGELFF. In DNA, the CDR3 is TGTGCCAGCAGTTTAATGCTAGCGGGAGTTGGTGGCGGGGAGCTGTTTTTT.

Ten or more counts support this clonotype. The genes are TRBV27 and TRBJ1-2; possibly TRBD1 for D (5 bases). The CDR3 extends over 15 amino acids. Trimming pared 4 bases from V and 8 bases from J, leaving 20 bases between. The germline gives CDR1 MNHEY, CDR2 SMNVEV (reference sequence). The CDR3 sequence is CASSSGVGPWGGYTF. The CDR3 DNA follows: TGTGCCAGCAGTTCCGGCGTGGGACCTTGGGGGGGCTACACCTTC.

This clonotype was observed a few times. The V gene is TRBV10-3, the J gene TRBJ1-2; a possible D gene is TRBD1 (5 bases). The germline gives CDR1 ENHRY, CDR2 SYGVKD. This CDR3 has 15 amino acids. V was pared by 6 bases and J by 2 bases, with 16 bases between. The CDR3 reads CAIRGAGQDNYGYTF. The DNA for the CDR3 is TGTGCCATCAGAGGTGCAGGGCAGGACAACTATGGCTACACCTTC.

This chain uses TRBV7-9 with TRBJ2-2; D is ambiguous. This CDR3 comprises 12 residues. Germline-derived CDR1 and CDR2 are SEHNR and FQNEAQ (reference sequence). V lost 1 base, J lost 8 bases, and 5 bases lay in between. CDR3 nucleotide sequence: TGTGCCAGCAGCTTAGAGTTGGGGGAGCTGTTTTTT. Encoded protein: CASSLELGELFF.

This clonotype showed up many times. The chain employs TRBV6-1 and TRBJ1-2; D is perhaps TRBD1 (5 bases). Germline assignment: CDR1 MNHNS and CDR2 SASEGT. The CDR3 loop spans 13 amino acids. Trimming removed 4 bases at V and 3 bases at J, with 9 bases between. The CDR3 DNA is TGTGCCAGCAGTGGAGGGGCTTACTATGGCTACACCTTC. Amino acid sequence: CASSGGAYYGYTF.